This T cell receptor (beta chain) was identified during a study of cytomegalovirus exposure and HLA in healthy donors. General study results and limits: Overall, around 160 TCR beta chains were annotated as cytomegalovirus-associated. It emerged from a later analysis that several of the most significant clusters appeared to be linked to common viral pathogens.

The PCR made use of 60 Vbeta and 13 Jbeta primers. The repertoire was sequenced with immunoSEQ multiplex PCR; TCRdb's copy has only in-frame clones and lacks some. This table has under 200,000 clones, roughly 13% appearing once. As for the donors, each was a healthy bone marrow donor. Germline CDR1 reads SGHTA; CDR2 reads FQGNSA. With 6 bases clipped from V and 3 bases from J, the junction kept 10 bases outside the gene matches. The CDR3 has 15 residues. To note about this clone: The antigen remains undetermined.

This receptor was taken from a middle-aged man in good health and CMV-seropositive. The chain uses TRBV7-2 and TRBJ1-2, with 7 bases identical to TRBD1. Sequenced material: PBMCs. CDR3 nucleotide sequence: TGTGCCAGCAGTCTACAGGGGAATGGTGACTATGGCTACACCTTC. The encoded protein is CASSLQGNGDYGYTF. The whole variable domain, remainder taken from reference TRBV7-2 and TRBJ1-2, is GAGVSQSPSNKVTEKGKDVELRCDPISGHTALYWYRQSLGQGLEFLIYFQGNSAPDKSGLPSDRFSAERTGGSVSTLTIQRTQQEDSAVYLCASSLQGNGDYGYTFGSGTRLTVV.